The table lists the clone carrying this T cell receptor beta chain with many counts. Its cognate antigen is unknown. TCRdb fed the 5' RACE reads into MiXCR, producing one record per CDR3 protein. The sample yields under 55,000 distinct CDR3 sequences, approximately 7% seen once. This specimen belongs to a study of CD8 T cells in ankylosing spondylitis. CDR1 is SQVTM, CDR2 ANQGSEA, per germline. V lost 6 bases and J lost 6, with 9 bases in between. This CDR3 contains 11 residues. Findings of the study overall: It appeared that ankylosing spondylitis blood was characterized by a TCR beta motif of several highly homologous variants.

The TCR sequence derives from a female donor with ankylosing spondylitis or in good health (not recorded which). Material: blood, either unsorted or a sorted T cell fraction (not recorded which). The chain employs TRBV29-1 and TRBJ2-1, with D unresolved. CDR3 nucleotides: TGCAGCGTCTTTCTCAGCAATGAGCAGTTCTTC. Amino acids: CSVFLSNEQFF.